Here is one TCR beta chain with its context. The sample is drawn from a study of shared clonotypes between healthy human individuals. Using immunoSEQ multiplex PCR, the repertoire was profiled, and TCRdb retains in-frame clones only, with some absent. The data show 800,000 to 1,200,000 clones, about four fifths seen once. V gave up 7 bases and J gave up 8 bases, with 20 bases separating them. This CDR3 has 14 amino acids. Germline V CDR1 and CDR2: SGHAT, FQNNGV. Material: memory CD4+ T cells from PBMCs. Described subset: CD45RA-negative fraction. The chain couples TRBV11-2 to TRBJ1-2; perhaps TRBD1 as D (5 bases). The TCR sequence derives from a man younger than 35 in good health. Some clones in this sample may be carry-over from other donors' samples. The CDR3 coding sequence is TGTGCCAGCACGAGCGGGGGGTGGGTTAGGGGCTACACCTTC. Translated: CASTSGGWVRGYTF.